What follows are 31 T cell receptor beta chains derived from one specimen sequenced in a study of blood T cells in healthy people across ages. A J-beta primer mix and a sample-barcoded 5' primer were used in a second PCR of roughly 6 to 11 cycles. TCRdb processed the 5' RACE reads anew with MiXCR; each CDR3 protein has one entry. The sample carries 1.5 million to 1.9 million distinct CDR3 sequences, 35% to 45% recorded once. The specimen was blood. The receptor set was obtained from a woman between 18 and 30 years old in good health.

A remark on this clonotype: A junction boundary mismatches the germline segment, possibly from a read error. The V and J genes are TRBV3-1 and TRBJ1-1; weak D call: TRBD1 (5 bases). The CDR3 has 14 residues. CDR1 and CDR2 from the germline V gene are LGHDT and YNNKEL (reference sequence). In DNA form, the CDR3 reads TGTGCCAGCAGCCAGGACACCTTGAACATTGAAGCTTTCTTT. Protein: CASSQDTLNIEAFF.

This clonotype showed up just a few times. The chain uses TRBV5-1 and TRBJ2-3; 8 bases align to TRBD2. The length of the CDR3 is 15 residues. Germline lookup yields CDR1 SGHRS and CDR2 YFSETQ. V trimming: 1 base; J trimming: 6 bases; junction bases outside the gene matches: 7. Written as DNA, the CDR3 is TGCGCCAGCAGCTTGAAAGCGGGAGCACGGGATACGCAGTATTTT. The encoded protein is CASSLKAGARDTQYF.

This clonotype was observed a handful of times. V usage is TRBV7-9 and J usage is TRBJ1-4; the D gene is possibly TRBD1 (5 bases). The CDR3 loop spans 15 amino acids. The ends were cut back, 2 bases at V and 7 bases at J, with 14 bases in the middle. Germline V gives CDR1 SEHNR, CDR2 FQNEAQ (reference sequence). CDR3 amino acids: CASSLLQGVGEKLFF. Written as DNA, the CDR3 is TGTGCCAGCAGCTTACTGCAGGGAGTCGGTGAAAAACTGTTTTTT.

This clonotype appeared a few times. The chain joins TRBV20-1 to TRBJ2-7, with D perhaps matching TRBD1 (6 bases). There are 12 residues in the CDR3. CDR1 and CDR2 (germline): DFQATT, SNEGSKA (reference sequence). Deletions cut 6 bases from V and 3 bases from J, with 12 bases between. The CDR3 reads CSAQRGSYEQYF. CDR3 nucleotides: TGCAGTGCCCAAAGGGGGAGCTACGAGCAGTACTTC.

The V call is TRBV6-5, the J call TRBJ2-1, with 8 bases identical to TRBD1. Germline assignment: CDR1 MNHEY and CDR2 SVGAGI. Trimming took 6 bases from V and 9 from J; bases not matched to a gene: 10. The CDR3 sequence is 14 residues long. CDR3 nucleotides: TGTGCCAGCAGGACAGGGGAGGATCGTTCTGAGCAGTTCTTC. Its translation: CASRTGEDRSEQFF.

Of note for this clonotype: A much larger clone lies a single base off, so this may be a read error. The chain links TRBV7-2 to TRBJ2-7; D is ambiguous. CDR3 size: 14 residues. Germline loops: CDR1 SGHTA, CDR2 FQGNSA. The CDR3, as DNA: TGTGCCAGCGGCTTAGGCAGTCGGGCCTACGAGCAGTACTTC. This encodes CASGLGSRAYEQYF. Full variable domain (remainder filled in from reference TRBV7-2 and TRBJ2-7): GAGVSQSPSNKVTEKGKDVELRCDPISGHTALYWYRQSLGQGLEFLIYFQGNSAPDKSGLPSDRFSAERTGGSVSTLTIQRTQQEDSAVYLCASGLGSRAYEQYFGPGTRLTVT.

The genes are TRBV10-3 and TRBJ1-2, with TRBD1 identical over 7 bases. The CDR3 covers 14 residues. Trimming took 4 bases from V and 6 from J; bases not matched to a gene: 8. Germline V lookup: CDR1 ENHRY, CDR2 SYGVKD. CDR3 nucleotide sequence: TGTGCCATCAGTGGACCCGACAGGGCTGATGGCTACACCTTC. Its translation is CAISGPDRADGYTF.

Points on this clonotype: This sequence may be a read error, since a much larger clone differs from it by one base. The chain has TRBV5-1 and TRBJ2-7; 13 bases are a match to TRBD2. Germline V gene lookup returns CDR1 SGHRS and CDR2 YFSETQ. This CDR3 has 15 amino acids. The CDR3 DNA reads TGCGCCGGCAGCTTGGAACTAGCGGGAGGGTACGAGCAGTACTTC. As protein: CAGSLELAGGYEQYF.

The chain uses TRBV20-1 and TRBJ2-7; TRBD2 agrees at 10 bases. Germline V gene sequence: CDR1 DFQATT, CDR2 SNEGSKA (reference sequence). V shed 3 bases, J shed 4 bases, and the junction held 3 bases outside the gene matches. The CDR3 contains 13 residues. The CDR3 region is CSARGLARYEQYF. CDR3 DNA sequence: TGCAGTGCTAGGGGACTAGCGCGATACGAGCAGTACTTC.

This clonotype showed up just a few times. The chain is built from TRBV7-2 and TRBJ2-7, with 8 bases identical to TRBD2. This CDR3 is 16 amino acids long. Trimming at V came to 1 base and at J to 2 bases, leaving 7 bases not matched to a gene. Per the germline V gene, CDR1 is SGHTA and CDR2 is FQGNSA. The CDR3 DNA sequence: TGTGCCAGCAGCTTAGTTCTGGCGGGAGGCACCTACGAGCAGTACTTC. This translates into CASSLVLAGGTYEQYF.

A few counts support this clonotype. The V and J genes are TRBV21-1 and TRBJ2-7; the table's D gene call, TRBD1, was not cross checked with the DNA. TRBV21-1 is a recognized pseudogene. The CDR3 sequence is 17 residues long. The CDR3 DNA is TGTGCCAGCAGCAAAGGGATTACAGGGTCCTACTCCTACGAGCAGTACTTC. Protein product: CASSKGITGSYSYEQYF.

A few counts support this clonotype. V gene TRBV7-2 combines with J gene TRBJ2-7; 8 bases are a match to TRBD2. Germline CDR1 SGHTA, CDR2 FQGNSA. The CDR3 contains 15 residues. V lost 4 bases, J lost 2 bases, and 7 bases stayed unmatched. Here the CDR3 reads CASSSTGGGAYEQYF. The CDR3 bases are TGTGCCAGCAGCTCTACCGGGGGGGGAGCCTACGAGCAGTACTTC. Using reference TRBV7-2 and TRBJ2-7 for the parts outside the CDR3, the full variable domain is GAGVSQSPSNKVTEKGKDVELRCDPISGHTALYWYRQSLGQGLEFLIYFQGNSAPDKSGLPSDRFSAERTGGSVSTLTIQRTQQEDSAVYLCASSSTGGGAYEQYFGPGTRLTVT.

This chain connects TRBV12-3 or TRBV12-4 to TRBJ1-2; D ambiguous. The CDR3 covers 12 residues. The ends were cut back, 7 bases at V and 4 bases at J, with 10 bases in the middle. CDR3 residues: CASTHTVYGYTF. CDR3 nucleotide sequence: TGTGCCAGCACTCACACCGTCTATGGCTACACCTTC.

This clonotype was detected a few times. The chain links TRBV12-3 or TRBV12-4 to TRBJ1-2, with unresolved D. V lost 2 bases, J lost 4 bases, and 8 bases lay in between. The CDR3 is 13 amino acids. The CDR3 is CASSLPDGYGYTF. In DNA, the CDR3 is TGTGCCAGCAGTTTACCGGATGGCTATGGCTACACCTTC.

The chain uses TRBV12-3 or TRBV12-4 and TRBJ2-1; D gene unclear. TRBJ2-7 explains the end of the DNA better; the J call may be wrong. The CDR3 length is 15 residues. The DNA for the CDR3 is TGTGCCAGCAGTTCCCCTGCAAGCTCCTACAATGAGCAGTACTTC. It yields the protein CASSSPASSYNEQYF.

This clonotype showed up just a few times. The chain recombines TRBV7-3 with TRBJ2-1; 8 nucleotides align to TRBD2. Germline CDR1 is SGHTA and CDR2 is FQGTGA. With 3 bases clipped from V and 5 bases from J, the junction kept 3 bases outside the gene matches. This CDR3 is 14 amino acids long. The CDR3 region has the DNA TGTGCCAGCAGCTTTCCGGGGGGGCACAATGAGCAGTTCTTC. It codes for CASSFPGGHNEQFF.

A few counts support this clonotype. The CDR3 region is CAISDSSDSKNIQYF. Here the CDR3 DNA reads TGTGCCATCAGTGACTCAAGCGACAGCAAAAACATTCAGTACTTC. The V gene is TRBV10-3, the J gene TRBJ2-4; TRBD1 might be the D (5 bases). V shed 3 bases and J shed 3 bases, with 12 bases lying between them. This CDR3 contains 15 residues. Germline V gene sequence: CDR1 ENHRY, CDR2 SYGVKD.

Only a few counts were recorded for this clonotype. The chain recombines TRBV20-1 with TRBJ2-5; maybe TRBD2 (6 bases). This CDR3 contains 11 residues. With 5 bases removed from V and 11 bases from J, the gap between germline ends came to 15 bases. Germline V lookup: CDR1 DFQATT, CDR2 SNEGSKA (reference sequence). CDR3 DNA sequence: TGCAGTGCTTCGGGAGCCAATGAGCAGTACTTC. Its translation: CSASGANEQYF.

V is TRBV10-2 and J is TRBJ2-1; possibly TRBD1 or TRBD2 for D (5 bases each). Germline assignment: CDR1 WSHSY and CDR2 SAAADI. V lost 11 bases and J lost 8, with 13 bases in between. The CDR3 consists of 11 residues. The CDR3 region is CAGTGADEQFF. CDR3 nucleotides: TGCGCCGGCACCGGGGCGGATGAGCAGTTCTTC.

This sequence joins TRBV6-5 and TRBJ2-4; D is perhaps TRBD2 (5 bases). The germline V gene encodes CDR1 MNHEY and CDR2 SVGAGI. The V and J ends lost 5 bases and 2 bases respectively, with 10 bases between them. The CDR3 totals 14 residues. The DNA for the CDR3 is TGTGCCAGCAGTCCCCGGGGAACCAAAAACATTCAGTACTTC. Protein: CASSPRGTKNIQYF.

V and J are TRBV20-1 and TRBJ1-5; possible D gene TRBD1, 6 bases. V lost 6 bases and J lost 6, with 18 bases in between. Germline V CDR1 and CDR2: DFQATT, SNEGSKA (reference sequence). This CDR3 region has 14 residues. The DNA for the CDR3 is TGCAGTGCCCAAAACACAGGGACGCGTCAGCCCCAGCATTTT. It codes for CSAQNTGTRQPQHF.

V and J are TRBV30 and TRBJ2-1; no firm D call. Trimming took 2 bases from V and 8 from J, leaving 10 bases between them. Germline V CDR1 and CDR2: GTSNPN, SVGIG (reference sequence). The CDR3 loop spans 12 amino acids. The CDR3 spells CAWSSQNHEQFF. CDR3 coding DNA: TGTGCCTGGAGTTCACAGAACCATGAGCAGTTCTTC.

The sample holds a few counts of this clonotype. This chain joins TRBV11-2 and TRBJ2-1, with no clear D. The V and J ends lost 6 bases and 2 bases respectively, with 8 bases between them. The V gene's germline CDR1 is SGHAT and CDR2 FQNNGV. The CDR3 runs 13 residues. The CDR3 loop reads CASSQVAYNEQFF. DNA of the CDR3: TGTGCCAGCAGTCAGGTTGCCTACAATGAGCAGTTCTTC.

This clonotype was found many times. The rearrangement links TRBV10-3 to TRBJ2-5; tentatively, D is TRBD2 (5 bases). With 3 bases removed from V and 11 bases from J, the gap between germline ends came to 13 bases. Germline lookup yields CDR1 ENHRY and CDR2 SYGVKD. There are 12 residues in the CDR3. CDR3 residues: CAISDMSWEQYF. CDR3 nucleotides: TGTGCCATCAGTGATATGTCTTGGGAGCAGTACTTC.

This clonotype was found a few times. The chain carries TRBV29-1 and TRBJ1-1; weak D call: TRBD1 (5 bases). The germline V gene encodes CDR1 SQVTM and CDR2 ANQGSEA. The CDR3 runs 13 residues. The germline V and J ends were trimmed by 4 bases and 0 bases, with 9 bases remaining between them. The DNA for the CDR3 is TGCAGCGTTGCCAGACAGCTGAACACTGAAGCTTTCTTT. Translating gives CSVARQLNTEAFF.

The genes are TRBV7-8 and TRBJ1-6, with 7 bases aligning to TRBD1. J gave up 10 bases and V 5 bases, and 11 bases lay outside the gene matches. In germline, CDR1 is SGHVS, CDR2 FQNEAQ. This CDR3 spans 15 amino acids. The CDR3 is CASSLIRDRISPLHF. DNA for the CDR3: TGTGCCAGCAGCCTAATCCGGGACAGAATATCACCCCTCCACTTT.

This clonotype was counted a few times. The chain couples TRBV6-2 or TRBV6-3 to TRBJ1-1; 8 positions match TRBD1. Germline V gives CDR1 MNHEY, CDR2 SVGEGT. V gave up 5 bases and J gave up 0 bases; unmatched junction bases: 8. The CDR3 sequence is 16 residues long. The CDR3 sequence is CASSPQPGQVNTEAFF. Here the CDR3 DNA reads TGTGCCAGCAGTCCTCAACCGGGACAGGTGAACACTGAAGCTTTCTTT.

A word on this clonotype: A read error may explain this, as a much larger clone is one base away. J is TRBJ1-2 and V is TRBV7-2; 7 nucleotides agree with TRBD1. Germline-derived CDR1 and CDR2 are SGHTA and FQGNSA. The CDR3 spans 16 residues. The CDR3 DNA follows: TGTGTCAGCAGCTTAGCCCCCCGGGACAGATTTTATGGCTACACCTTC. Translating it yields CVSSLAPRDRFYGYTF.

The chain links TRBV12-3 or TRBV12-4 to TRBJ2-1, with D perhaps TRBD1 (6 bases). CDR3 size: 12 residues. V was pared by 5 bases and J by 9 bases, with 11 bases between. CDR3 bases: TGTGCCAGCAGTCAGACAGGTGGTGAGCAGTTCTTC. It specifies CASSQTGGEQFF.

This clonotype occurred a few times. The V gene is TRBV12-3 or TRBV12-4, the J gene TRBJ1-2; no clear D gene. This CDR3 is 13 amino acids long. Trimming left V 1 base short and J 4 bases short, with 7 bases between. The CDR3, as DNA: TGTGCCAGCAGTTTAGTTGCGAGCTATGGCTACACCTTC. It yields the protein CASSLVASYGYTF.

This clonotype was counted only a few times. This rearrangement joins TRBV12-5 to TRBJ2-5; D is unclear. V was pared by 0 bases and J by 2 bases, with 7 bases between. CDR1 LGHNT and CDR2 FRNRAP come from the germline V gene. The CDR3 covers 14 residues. The CDR3 loop is CASGLVTRQETQYF. As DNA, the CDR3 is TGTGCTAGTGGTTTGGTAACCAGGCAAGAGACCCAGTACTTC.